The entry that follows covers one TCR beta chain sequence. Its target is unknown. J gave up 4 bases and V 0 bases, and 11 bases lay outside the gene matches. The CDR3 loop spans 17 amino acids. The germline V gene has CDR1 ENHRY and CDR2 SYGVKD. Time point here: week 23, last vaccination. In every dose of vaccine, 300 ug of mutant IDH1 20-mer peptide was given alongside topical imiquimod. The data originate from a study of a mutant IDH1 vaccine in newly diagnosed glioma. For the study at large: Eight vaccine injections were given to patients in weeks 1, 3, 5, 7, 11, 15, 19 and 23. Initiation of the vaccine course occurred 4-6 weeks after radiotherapy alone, or alongside temozolomide cycles. Standard pretreatment was either radiotherapy, temozolomide, or, for most, radiochemotherapy with temozolomide.

Method: immunoSEQ multiplex PCR; TCRdb's copy keeps in-frame clones and lacks some. The sample lists about 82,000 clones, 70% to 90% occurring once. V is TRBV10-3 and J is TRBJ2-7; TRBD2 matches 8 bases. Sequences were derived from PBMCs, sampled from a glioma patient whose treatment included an IDH1 peptide vaccine. The sequence came from a man aged 25-45 years with glioma. Some clones in this sample may be carry-over from other donors' samples. The CDR3 nucleotides are TGTGCCATCAGTGAGTCCCTCGGGGGGGCCGGGGTTTACGAGCAGTACTTC. Protein: CAISESLGGAGVYEQYF.